Listed below are T cell receptor beta chains from one sample, sequenced in a study of shared clonotypes between healthy human individuals. The method was immunoSEQ multiplex PCR; TCRdb's version includes in-frame clones alone and lacks a portion of them. Here the sample spans about 1.1 million clones, around three quarters being singletons. The sequencing input was memory CD4+ T cells from PBMCs. The receptors originated from a man aged 18 to 29 in good health. Some clones in this sample may be carry-over from other donors' samples. CDR3s include the opening cysteine and the closing phenylalanine or tryptophan. D genes are given only for firm matches. Clone size is given for some rows only: seen once, a few or many times, or a class if the clone is expanded.

cdr3_nt	cdr3_aa	d_call	clone_size	v_call	j_call
TGTGCCAGCAGTCCTGCGACTGGCACCACCGGGGAGCTGTTTTTT	CASSPATGTTGELFF	NA	few	TRBV2	TRBJ2-2
TGTGCCAGCTCACCATCCCGCCCAGGGGTGGGGGACACTGAAGCTTTCTTT	CASSPSRPGVGDTEAFF	NA	NA	TRBV18	TRBJ1-1
TGCAGCGTTGAAGGGTGGGGACAGGGGGCTGAAAAACTGTTTTTT	CSVEGWGQGAEKLFF	TRBD1	NA	TRBV29-1	TRBJ1-4
TGCGCCAGCAGCCCGATCGGGGGGGATCTGAACACTGAAGCTTTCTTT	CASSPIGGDLNTEAFF	NA	few	TRBV5-1	TRBJ1-1
TGCGCCAGCAGTGCTCAGGGGATGAACACTGAAGCTTTCTTT	CASSAQGMNTEAFF	NA	NA	TRBV10-2	TRBJ1-1
TGTGCCAGCAGCTCACTTGGGATAGGACACCGGTTCACAGATACGCAGTATTTT	CASSSLGIGHRFTDTQYF	NA	NA	TRBV7-8	TRBJ2-3
TGTGCCACCAGCAGAGGGGAGACTAGCAATCAGCCCCAGCATTTT	CATSRGETSNQPQHF	NA	once	TRBV15	TRBJ1-5
TGTGCCAGCAGCTTCCTCGCACAGGAGACCCAGTACTTC	CASSFLAQETQYF	NA	many	TRBV11-2	TRBJ2-5
TGTGCCAGCAGCCCGAGGGACGGATCAGATACGCAGTATTTT	CASSPRDGSDTQYF	NA	NA	TRBV7-9	TRBJ2-3
TGTGCCAGCAGCTTGGTTCAGGGGACTGAAGCTTTCTTT	CASSLVQGTEAFF	NA	NA	TRBV5-6	TRBJ1-1
TGTGCCAGCAGTTACATGATAAACTATGGCTACACCTTC	CASSYMINYGYTF	NA	NA	TRBV28	TRBJ1-2
TGTGCCAGCTCACCACAAGGCACAGATACGCAGTATTTT	CASSPQGTDTQYF	NA	NA	TRBV18	TRBJ2-3
TGTGCCAGCAGGGGAAGGACTCACCAAGAGACCCAGTACTTC	CASRGRTHQETQYF	NA	NA	TRBV27	TRBJ2-5
TGTGCCAGCAGCTTAGCCCGGGAGATAGGTGAGCAGTTCTTC	CASSLAREIGEQFF	NA	NA	TRBV7-9	TRBJ2-1
TGCGCCAGCAGCGACAGGGGGCTGAGTGCTTTCTTT	CASSDRGLSAFF	TRBD1	NA	TRBV5-1	TRBJ1-1
TGCAGCGTTGGGAGAGGGGTCGAGCAGTACTTC	CSVGRGVEQYF	NA	NA	TRBV29-1	TRBJ2-7
TGTGCCAGCAGCTTACCTGGGACGGAGAACACTGAAGCTTTCTTT	CASSLPGTENTEAFF	NA	NA	TRBV5-4	TRBJ1-1
TGCGCCAGCAGCCAAGAGGGGCATCAGTTTATGGAGACCCAGTACTTC	CASSQEGHQFMETQYF	NA	NA	TRBV4-1	TRBJ2-5
TGTGCCGCCGGGACAGCGATGACTGAGCAGTTCTTC	CAAGTAMTEQFF	TRBD1	NA	TRBV28	TRBJ2-1
TGTGCCAGCAGTTTTGTCAGCACAGATACGCAGTATTTT	CASSFVSTDTQYF	NA	NA	TRBV28	TRBJ2-3
TGTGCCAGCAGGAAAAAGACGGGACTGACGGATGAGCAGTACTTC	CASRKKTGLTDEQYF	NA	NA	TRBV6-5	TRBJ2-7
TGTGCCAGCAGCGTAGGAGGAGTCGGAGAAGTCTACGAGCAGTACTTC	CASSVGGVGEVYEQYF	NA	NA	TRBV9	TRBJ2-7
TGTGCCAGCTCACCACCGAACCAGCCTAGCACAGATACGCAGTATTTT	CASSPPNQPSTDTQYF	NA	NA	TRBV18	TRBJ2-3
TGTGCCAGCAGTCCCTTTAACTCGGCCTACGAGCAGTACTTC	CASSPFNSAYEQYF	NA	NA	TRBV6-6	TRBJ2-7
TGCAGCGTTGTGGAGGATACGCAGTATTTT	CSVVEDTQYF	NA	NA	TRBV29-1	TRBJ2-3
TGTGCCAGCAGCCCCCTAACGGTCTCTTCCTACGAGCAGTACTTC	CASSPLTVSSYEQYF	NA	NA	TRBV11-2	TRBJ2-7
TGTGCCTGGAGTCGGGCAGCGGGAGGGGTAGGCGAGCAGTACTTC	CAWSRAAGGVGEQYF	TRBD2	NA	TRBV30	TRBJ2-7
TGTGCCAGCAGCACATGGACTAGCGGAGGGGACCATGAGCAGTTCTTC	CASSTWTSGGDHEQFF	TRBD2	NA	TRBV11-3	TRBJ2-1
TGTGCCAGCAGCTTGGGACAGGGGACGCCCTACGAGCAGTACTTC	CASSLGQGTPYEQYF	TRBD1	NA	TRBV7-3	TRBJ2-7
TGTGCCAGCAGCTTTAGCGAGGATGAGCAGTTCTTC	CASSFSEDEQFF	NA	NA	TRBV11-3	TRBJ2-1
TGTGCCACCAGGTCGGGGGGGTTGAGTCCCCAGCATTTT	CATRSGGLSPQHF	NA	NA	TRBV2	TRBJ1-5
TGTGCCAGCAGTCCGACAGGCCCCTACGAGCAGTACTTC	CASSPTGPYEQYF	NA	NA	TRBV6-6	TRBJ2-7
TGTGCCAGCAGTGAAGTGGGGCCCCAGCATTTT	CASSEVGPQHF	NA	NA	TRBV2	TRBJ1-5
TGTGCCAGCAGCTTAGTTTCAGGTACCCAAGGCTACGAGCAGTACTTC	CASSLVSGTQGYEQYF	NA	NA	TRBV7-2	TRBJ2-7
TGCGCCAGCAGCCACCTCGTGACAGGGATGAACACTGAAGCTTTCTTT	CASSHLVTGMNTEAFF	TRBD1	NA	TRBV4-1	TRBJ1-1
TGTGCCAGCAGCCCCGGGGTAGCGGGAGGGTTGGAGACCCAGTACTTC	CASSPGVAGGLETQYF	TRBD2	NA	TRBV7-2	TRBJ2-5
TGTGCCAGCAGCGCGGGAGGGATGGGACAGCAGTATGGCTACACCTTC	CASSAGGMGQQYGYTF	TRBD1	NA	TRBV9	TRBJ1-2
TGTGCCAGCAGCGGCGGAGACTGGGTCACTGCGCAGTATTTT	CASSGGDWVTAQYF	NA	NA	TRBV4-2	TRBJ2-3
TGCGCCAGCAGCTTGGAGGGGACTAGCGGATACTACGAGCAGTACTTC	CASSLEGTSGYYEQYF	TRBD2	NA	TRBV5-1	TRBJ2-7
TGTGCCAGCAGCCTCGGGGCCGGGGAGCTGTTTTTT	CASSLGAGELFF	NA	many	TRBV2	TRBJ2-2
TGTGCCAGCAGCTTCAGGGTTCCAGATACGCAGTATTTT	CASSFRVPDTQYF	NA	NA	TRBV7-9	TRBJ2-3
TGTGCCAGCAGCCACCGGAACCAAGGCAGGGGGCAATCTGAAGCTTTCTTT	CASSHRNQGRGQSEAFF	TRBD1	NA	TRBV4-2	TRBJ1-1
TGTGCCAGCAGAACGGGACAGGGGGCCTACGAGCAGTACTTC	CASRTGQGAYEQYF	TRBD1	NA	TRBV6-1	TRBJ2-7
TGTGCCTGGGATTGGACAGAAAGCCTCCAAGAGACCCAGTACTTC	CAWDWTESLQETQYF	NA	once	TRBV30	TRBJ2-5
TGTGCCAGCAGCTCCGGACAGGTCGGCGAGACCCAGTACTTC	CASSSGQVGETQYF	TRBD1	NA	TRBV5-6	TRBJ2-5